A selection of T cell receptor beta chains follows, all from one sample in a study of CD8 T cells in ankylosing spondylitis. A single record per CDR3 protein comes from TCRdb applying MiXCR to the 5' RACE reads. This table has just over 350,000 distinct CDR3 sequences, roughly 20% appearing once. The specimen was blood, either unsorted or a sorted T cell fraction (not recorded which). The receptors shown here come from a male donor with ankylosing spondylitis or in good health (not recorded which). CDR3s include the opening cysteine and the closing phenylalanine or tryptophan. D genes are given only for firm matches. Rows give clone size only sometimes, using once, few, many, or a class for an expanded clone.

V gene	clone size	J gene	D gene	CDR3 DNA	CDR3 protein
TRBV6-2/TRBV6-3	-	TRBJ2-3	-	TGTGCCAGCACGGGCGTATCTAGCACAGATACGCAGTATTTT	CASTGVSSTDTQYF
TRBV29-1	few	TRBJ2-2	-	TGCAGCGGGACCGCGAACACCGGGGAGCTGTTTTTT	CSGTANTGELFF
TRBV11-2	-	TRBJ2-6	-	TGTGCCAGCAGCTTAGGTCCCAAGGTTTCCGGGGCCAACGTCCTGACTTTC	CASSLGPKVSGANVLTF
TRBV12-3/TRBV12-4	few	TRBJ2-1	TRBD1	TGTGCCAGCAGTCCACCCCGAGACAGGGCCTACAATGAGCAGTTCTTC	CASSPPRDRAYNEQFF
TRBV10-3	-	TRBJ1-5	-	TGTGCCATCGGGCCGGACACCGATAGCAATCAGCCCCAGCATTTT	CAIGPDTDSNQPQHF
TRBV7-9	-	TRBJ2-1	-	TGTGCCAGCAGCGGGTGGACAGAATCCTACAATGAGCAGTTCTTC	CASSGWTESYNEQFF
TRBV30	-	TRBJ2-7	TRBD1	TGTGCCTGGAGTACAGGACAGGGCGACGAGCAGTACTTC	CAWSTGQGDEQYF
TRBV28	few	TRBJ2-6	TRBD2	TGTGCCAGCAGTCCACTAGCGGGGGACTTTCCTGGGGCCAACGTCCTGACTTTC	CASSPLAGDFPGANVLTF
TRBV7-2	-	TRBJ2-2	TRBD2	TGTGGCAGCAGCTTTTTGGCGGGGGGGCCGACCGGGGAGCTGTTTTTT	CGSSFLAGGPTGELFF
TRBV2	-	TRBJ2-3	TRBD1	TGTGCCCGCAGCCTGTTTCAAACCGGGACAGACACAGATACGCAGTATTTT	CARSLFQTGTDTDTQYF
TRBV20-1	few	TRBJ2-2	TRBD1	TGCAGTGCTAACGCCCACCCTCGAGGGGGACAGGGACACGGGGAGCTGTTTTTT	CSANAHPRGGQGHGELFF
TRBV12-3/TRBV12-4	-	TRBJ2-1	TRBD1	TGTGCCAGCAGTTTGGGACAGTTCAATGAGCAGTTCTTC	CASSLGQFNEQFF
TRBV24-1	-	TRBJ2-7	-	TGTGCCACCAGTGAGGCAGGAAGGAACTACGAGCAGTACTTC	CATSEAGRNYEQYF
TRBV12-3/TRBV12-4	few	TRBJ1-1	-	TGTGCCAGCAGTATGCCGAACACTGAAGCTTTCTTT	CASSMPNTEAFF
TRBV20-1	few	TRBJ2-5	-	TGCAGTGCCAGGAGAGAGGGGTTCGAGACCCAGTACTTC	CSARREGFETQYF
TRBV4-1	-	TRBJ2-1	TRBD1	TGCGCCAGCAGCCAAGTCGCAGGACAGGGCTTTGCCTACAATGAGCAGTTCTTC	CASSQVAGQGFAYNEQFF
TRBV6-2/TRBV6-3	few	TRBJ2-6	-	TGTGCCAGCAGTTACTTTGGGGCCAACGTCCTGACTTTC	CASSYFGANVLTF
TRBV7-9	few	TRBJ2-7	TRBD1	TGTGCCAGCAGCACCCGGAAATCGGGACAGGTCGCCTACGAGCAGTACTTC	CASSTRKSGQVAYEQYF
TRBV12-3/TRBV12-4	few	TRBJ1-2	-	TGTGCCAGCAGTTTAAGGCCGAACTATGGCTACACCTTC	CASSLRPNYGYTF
TRBV3-1	-	TRBJ2-3	TRBD1	TGTGCCAGCAGAACGACAGGGAAGACAGATACGCAGTATTTT	CASRTTGKTDTQYF
TRBV7-9	-	TRBJ2-3	TRBD2	TGTGCCAGCAGCATGCGGGGGGGCCCCACAGATACGCAGTATTTT	CASSMRGGPTDTQYF
TRBV12-3/TRBV12-4	-	TRBJ2-4	-	TGTGCCAGCAGTTTTGGCCATACTGAGAGGTACTTC	CASSFGHTERYF
TRBV7-9	-	TRBJ2-1	-	TGTGCCAGCAGTAAAAGGGACACATTCTACAATGAGCAGTTCTTC	CASSKRDTFYNEQFF
TRBV6-1	many	TRBJ2-1	-	TGTGCCAGCAGTCTCACCACGAGGGGTGATGAGCAGTTCTTC	CASSLTTRGDEQFF
TRBV6-4	few	TRBJ2-7	TRBD2	TGTGCCAGCAGACTCGGGACTAGCGGTAGTTACGAGCAGTACTTC	CASRLGTSGSYEQYF
TRBV7-9	few	TRBJ2-5	-	TGTGCCAGCAGGCCTAGAATGGAAGAGACCCAGTACTTC	CASRPRMEETQYF
TRBV27	-	TRBJ2-3	-	TGTGCCAGCCACGCGGGGACAGAAAATACGCAGTATTTT	CASHAGTENTQYF
TRBV14	-	TRBJ2-7	-	TGTGCCAGCAGTCAGACAGGGGAGGGAAGCGAGCAGTACTTC	CASSQTGEGSEQYF
TRBV13	few	TRBJ1-2	TRBD1	TGTGCCAGCAGCTTAGGTAATGGGGACAGAGCCTATGGCTACACCTTC	CASSLGNGDRAYGYTF
TRBV4-2	-	TRBJ2-3	TRBD2	TGTGCCAGCAGCCAAGCCGGGGGGGCCTTACTCACAGATACGCAGTATTTT	CASSQAGGALLTDTQYF
TRBV4-2	few	TRBJ2-1	TRBD2	TGTGCCAGCAGCCAAGTGGAGGAGCGGGACTACTACAATGAGCAGTTCTTC	CASSQVEERDYYNEQFF
TRBV29-1	-	TRBJ2-3	-	TGCAGCGTCGCCGACAGTCCCTCAGATACGCAGTATTTT	CSVADSPSDTQYF
TRBV14	few	TRBJ2-3	TRBD1	TGTGCCAGCAGCCCCTCGACAGGGGTGGATACGCAGTATTTT	CASSPSTGVDTQYF
TRBV10-3	few	TRBJ2-1	TRBD1	TGTGCCAGCCGGGACAGGAGTGTGGGTGAGCAGTTCTTC	CASRDRSVGEQFF
TRBV7-9	few	TRBJ2-3	-	TGTGCCAGCAGCTTAATCCCCCGGGTGGAGTATTTT	CASSLIPRVEYF
TRBV7-6	-	TRBJ2-1	-	TGTGCCAGCAGCTTAGAGCCCCTTGGCAATGAGCAGTTCTTC	CASSLEPLGNEQFF
TRBV24-1	-	TRBJ2-2	-	TGTGCCACCAGTGATTTTGGTCAGGGAGACACCGGGGAGCTGTTTTTT	CATSDFGQGDTGELFF
TRBV29-1	-	TRBJ2-7	TRBD1	TGCAGCGTTGAAGACGCGACAGGGGGTTTGCCCTACGAGCAGTACTTC	CSVEDATGGLPYEQYF
TRBV28	few	TRBJ2-7	TRBD2	TGTGCCAGCAGTCCACGACTGGGGGGGGAGCAGTACTTC	CASSPRLGGEQYF
TRBV6-6	few	TRBJ1-1	-	TGTGCCAGCAAACCAGGGTTGAACACTGAAGCTTTCTTT	CASKPGLNTEAFF
TRBV11-2	few	TRBJ2-1	TRBD2	TGTGCCAGCAGCTTAGAGTTCGGACTAGCGGGGGGGCACGGAAATGAGCAGTTCTTC	CASSLEFGLAGGHGNEQFF
TRBV27	few	TRBJ2-3	-	TGTGCCAGCAGCACCCGGGCAGATACGCAGTATTTT	CASSTRADTQYF